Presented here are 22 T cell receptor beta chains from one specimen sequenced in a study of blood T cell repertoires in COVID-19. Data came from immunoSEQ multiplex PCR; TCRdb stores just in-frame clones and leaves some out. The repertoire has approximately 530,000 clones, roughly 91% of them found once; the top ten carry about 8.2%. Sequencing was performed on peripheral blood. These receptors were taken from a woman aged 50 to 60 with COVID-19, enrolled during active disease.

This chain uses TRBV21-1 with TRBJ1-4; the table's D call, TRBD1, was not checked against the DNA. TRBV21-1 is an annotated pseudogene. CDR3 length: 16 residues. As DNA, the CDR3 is TGTGCCAGCTCCTCTTGGGACAGTCCAACTAATGAAAAACTGTTTTTT. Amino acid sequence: CASSSWDSPTNEKLFF.

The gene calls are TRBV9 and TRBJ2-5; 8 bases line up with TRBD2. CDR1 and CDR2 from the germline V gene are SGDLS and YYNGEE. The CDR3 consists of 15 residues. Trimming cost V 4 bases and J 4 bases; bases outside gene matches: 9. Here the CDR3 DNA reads TGTGCCAGCAGCTCCAGTATAGCGGGGCCAGAGACCCAGTACTTC. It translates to CASSSSIAGPETQYF.

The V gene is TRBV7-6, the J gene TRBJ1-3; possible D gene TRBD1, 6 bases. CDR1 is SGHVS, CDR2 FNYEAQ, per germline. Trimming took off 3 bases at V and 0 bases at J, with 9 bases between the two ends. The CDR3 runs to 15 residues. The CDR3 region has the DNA TGTGCCAGCAGCTTTCAGGGGAGCTCTGGAAACACCATATATTTT. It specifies CASSFQGSSGNTIYF.

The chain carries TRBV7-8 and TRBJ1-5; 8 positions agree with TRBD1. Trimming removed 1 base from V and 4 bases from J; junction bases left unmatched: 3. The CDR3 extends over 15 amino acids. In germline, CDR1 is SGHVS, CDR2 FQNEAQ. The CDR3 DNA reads TGTGCCAGCAGCTTAGGGACAGGGCCTAATCAGCCCCAGCATTTT. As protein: CASSLGTGPNQPQHF.

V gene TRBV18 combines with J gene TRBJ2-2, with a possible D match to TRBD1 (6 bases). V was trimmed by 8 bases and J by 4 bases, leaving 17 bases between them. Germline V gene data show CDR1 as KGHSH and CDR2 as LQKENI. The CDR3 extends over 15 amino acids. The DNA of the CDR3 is TGTGCCAGCACTACCTCAGGGGTCAGCACCGGGGAGCTGTTTTTT. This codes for CASTTSGVSTGELFF.

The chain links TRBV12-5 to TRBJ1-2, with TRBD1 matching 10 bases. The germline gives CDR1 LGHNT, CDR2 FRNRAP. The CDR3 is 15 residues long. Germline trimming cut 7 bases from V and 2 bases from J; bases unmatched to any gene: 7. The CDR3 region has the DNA TGTGCTAGTGTCCAAGCGGGACAGGGGAACTATGGCTACACCTTC. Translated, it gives CASVQAGQGNYGYTF.

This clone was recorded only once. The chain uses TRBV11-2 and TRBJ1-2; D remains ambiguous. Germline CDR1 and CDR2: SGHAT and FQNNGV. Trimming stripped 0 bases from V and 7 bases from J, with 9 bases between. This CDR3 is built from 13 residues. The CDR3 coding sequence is TGTGCCAGCAGCTTAGAGGCAACGGGTGGCTACACCTTC. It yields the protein CASSLEATGGYTF.

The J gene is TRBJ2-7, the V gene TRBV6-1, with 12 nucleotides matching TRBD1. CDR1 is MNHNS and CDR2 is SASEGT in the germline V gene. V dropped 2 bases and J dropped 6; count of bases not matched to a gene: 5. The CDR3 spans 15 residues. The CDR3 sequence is CASSEWGTGGGEQYF. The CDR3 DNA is TGTGCCAGCAGTGAATGGGGGACAGGGGGCGGCGAGCAGTACTTC.

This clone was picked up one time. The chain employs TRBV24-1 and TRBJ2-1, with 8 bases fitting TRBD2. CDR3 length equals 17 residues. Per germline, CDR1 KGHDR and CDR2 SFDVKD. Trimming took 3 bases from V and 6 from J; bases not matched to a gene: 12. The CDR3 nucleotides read TGTGCCACCAGTGATCCCCAGCGGGAGCGAAAGATCAATGAGCAGTTCTTC. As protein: CATSDPQRERKINEQFF.

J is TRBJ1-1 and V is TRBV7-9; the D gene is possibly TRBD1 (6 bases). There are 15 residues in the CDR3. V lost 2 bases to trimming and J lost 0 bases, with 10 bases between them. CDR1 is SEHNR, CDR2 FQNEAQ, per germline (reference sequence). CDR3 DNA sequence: TGTGCCAGCAGCTTACTACAGGGTTTGAACACTGAAGCTTTCTTT. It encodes CASSLLQGLNTEAFF. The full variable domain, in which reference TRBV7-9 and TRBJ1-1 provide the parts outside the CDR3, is DTGVSQNPRHKITKRGQNVTFRCDPISEHNRLYWYRQTLGQGPEFLTYFQNEAQLEKSRLLSDRFSAERPKGSFSTLEIQRTEQGDSAMYLCASSLLQGLNTEAFFGQGTRLTVV.

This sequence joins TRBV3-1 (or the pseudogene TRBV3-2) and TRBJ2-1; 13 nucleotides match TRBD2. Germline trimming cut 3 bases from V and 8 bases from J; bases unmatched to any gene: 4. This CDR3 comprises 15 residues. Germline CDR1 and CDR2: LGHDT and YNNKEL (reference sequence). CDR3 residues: CASSQGLAGRHEQFF. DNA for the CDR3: TGTGCCAGCAGCCAGGGACTAGCGGGGCGGCATGAGCAGTTCTTC.

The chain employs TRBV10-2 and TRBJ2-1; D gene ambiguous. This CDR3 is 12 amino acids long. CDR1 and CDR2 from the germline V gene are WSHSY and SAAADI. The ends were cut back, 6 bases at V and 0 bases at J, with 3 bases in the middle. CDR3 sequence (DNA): TGCGCCAGCAGCGTCTCCTACAATGAGCAGTTCTTC. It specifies CASSVSYNEQFF.

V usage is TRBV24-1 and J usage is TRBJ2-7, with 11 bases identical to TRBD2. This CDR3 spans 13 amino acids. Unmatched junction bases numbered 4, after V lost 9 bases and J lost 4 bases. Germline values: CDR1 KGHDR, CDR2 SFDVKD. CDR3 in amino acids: CATSTSGAYEQYF. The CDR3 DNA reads TGTGCCACCTCGACTAGCGGGGCATACGAGCAGTACTTC.

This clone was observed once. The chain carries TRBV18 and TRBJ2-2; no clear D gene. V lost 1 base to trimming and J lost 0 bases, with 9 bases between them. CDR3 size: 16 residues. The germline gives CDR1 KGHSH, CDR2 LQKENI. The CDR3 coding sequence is TGTGCCAGCTCACCACGGCAGGTTTCGAACACCGGGGAGCTGTTTTTT. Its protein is CASSPRQVSNTGELFF.

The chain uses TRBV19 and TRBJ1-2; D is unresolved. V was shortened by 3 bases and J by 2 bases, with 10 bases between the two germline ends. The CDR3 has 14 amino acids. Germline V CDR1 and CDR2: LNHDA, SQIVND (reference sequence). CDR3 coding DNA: TGTGCCAGTAGTATTTTGAGGATAAACTATGGCTACACCTTC. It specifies CASSILRINYGYTF. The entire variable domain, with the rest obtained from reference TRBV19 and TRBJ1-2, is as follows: DGGITQSPKYLFRKEGQNVTLSCEQNLNHDAMYWYRQDPGQGLRLIYYSQIVNDFQKGDIAEGYSVSREKKESFPLTVTSAQKNPTAFYLCASSILRINYGYTFGSGTRLTVV.

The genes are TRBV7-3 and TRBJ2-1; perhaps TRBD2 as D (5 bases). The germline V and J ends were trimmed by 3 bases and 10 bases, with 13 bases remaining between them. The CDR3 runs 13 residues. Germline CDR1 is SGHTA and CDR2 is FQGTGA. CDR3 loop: CASSFSAATEQFF. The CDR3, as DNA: TGTGCCAGCAGCTTCTCAGCGGCGACAGAGCAGTTCTTC. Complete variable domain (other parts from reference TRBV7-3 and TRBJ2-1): GAGVSQTPSNKVTEKGKYVELRCDPISGHTALYWYRQSLGQGPEFLIYFQGTGAADDSGLPNDRFFAVRPEGSVSTLKIQRTERGDSAVYLCASSFSAATEQFFGPGTRLTVL.

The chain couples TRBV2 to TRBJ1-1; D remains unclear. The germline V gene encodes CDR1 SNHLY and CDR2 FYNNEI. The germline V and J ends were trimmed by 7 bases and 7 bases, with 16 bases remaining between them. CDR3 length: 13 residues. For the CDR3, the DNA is TGTGCCAGCACCTGGGGTACAGCGGGTGAAGCTTTCTTT. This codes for CASTWGTAGEAFF.

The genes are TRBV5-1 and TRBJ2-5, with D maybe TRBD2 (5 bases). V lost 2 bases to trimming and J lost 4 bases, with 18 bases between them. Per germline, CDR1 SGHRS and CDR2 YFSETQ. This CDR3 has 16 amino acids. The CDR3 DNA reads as TGCGCCAGCAGCTTCTATGTTCGGGGAGAGGCAGAGACCCAGTACTTC. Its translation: CASSFYVRGEAETQYF.

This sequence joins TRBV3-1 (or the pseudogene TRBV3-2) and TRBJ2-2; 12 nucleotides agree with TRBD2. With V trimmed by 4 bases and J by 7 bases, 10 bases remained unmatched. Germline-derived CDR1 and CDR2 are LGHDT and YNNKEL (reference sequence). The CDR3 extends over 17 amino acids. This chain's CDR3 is CASSRKLAGGPYGELFF. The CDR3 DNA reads TGTGCCAGCAGCCGAAAACTAGCGGGGGGACCATACGGGGAGCTGTTTTTT.

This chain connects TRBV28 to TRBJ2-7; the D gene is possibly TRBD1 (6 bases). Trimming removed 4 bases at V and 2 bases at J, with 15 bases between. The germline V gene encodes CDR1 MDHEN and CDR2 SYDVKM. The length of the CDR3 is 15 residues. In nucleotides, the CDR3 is TGTGCCAGCAGTTACGGCCAGGGGCGAGCCTACGAGCAGTACTTC. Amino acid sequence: CASSYGQGRAYEQYF.

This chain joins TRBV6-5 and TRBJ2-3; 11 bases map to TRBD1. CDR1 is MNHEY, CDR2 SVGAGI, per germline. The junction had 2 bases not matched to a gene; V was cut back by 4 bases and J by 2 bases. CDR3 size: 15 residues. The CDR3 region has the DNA TGTGCCAGCAGTTCCGGACAGGGGGCCACAGATACGCAGTATTTT. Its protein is CASSSGQGATDTQYF.

The DNA of the CDR3 is TGTGCCAGCAGTTTGCCAGGGACCTACGAGCAGTACTTC. This gives the protein CASSLPGTYEQYF. The V call is TRBV28, the J call TRBJ2-7; a possible D gene is TRBD1 (5 bases). The V and J ends lost 3 bases and 2 bases respectively, with 8 bases between them. The CDR3 runs to 13 residues. Germline-derived CDR1 and CDR2 are MDHEN and SYDVKM.